These 27 T cell receptor beta chains were sequenced from one sample in a study of cytomegalovirus exposure and HLA in healthy donors. Use of 60 Vbeta and 13 Jbeta primers characterized the PCR. Assay: immunoSEQ multiplex PCR; the TCRdb copy retains only in-frame clones and omits some. The table has about 130,000 clones, around four fifths seen once. Sequenced sample: PBMCs. The receptors derive from a middle-aged woman in good health and CMV-seropositive.

This chain joins TRBV2 and TRBJ2-3; 14 nucleotides align to TRBD2. The V segment lost 11 bases and the J segment 6 bases; nucleotides outside the gene matches: 7. The CDR3 consists of 14 residues. Germline-derived CDR1 and CDR2 are SNHLY and FYNNEI. CDR3 DNA: TGTGCCGGAGGACTAGCGGGGGGCAGGGATACGCAGTATTTT. The encoded protein is CAGGLAGGRDTQYF.

J is TRBJ2-1 and V is TRBV7-2; 8 nucleotides align to TRBD1. The CDR3 spans 14 residues. The germline V gene has CDR1 SGHTA and CDR2 FQGNSA. V lost 6 bases to trimming and J lost 9 bases; unmatched junction nucleotides: 10. The CDR3 loop is CASSSNQGAAEQFF. In DNA, the CDR3 is TGTGCCAGCAGTTCGAACCAGGGGGCGGCTGAGCAGTTCTTC.

CDR3 nucleotide sequence: TGCGCCAGCAGCCAAGGAAGGAGGGAGGGCCGTCGGCGCTCCTACAATGAGCAGTTCTTC. Its translation: CASSQGRREGRRRSYNEQFF. The rearrangement uses TRBV4-1 and TRBJ2-1; 7 bases are a match to TRBD2. CDR1 MGHRA and CDR2 YSYEKL come from the germline V gene. The CDR3 loop spans 20 amino acids. The V and J ends lost 1 base and 0 bases, in that order; junction bases with no gene match: 15.

The genes are TRBV11-1 and TRBJ2-1; D call uncertain. Trimming removed 10 bases from V and 2 bases from J, with 9 bases in between. Germline CDR1 is SGHAT and CDR2 is FQDESV (reference sequence). The CDR3 is 12 amino acids. In DNA, the CDR3 is TGTGCCACGGAGTCTCCCTACAATGAGCAGTTCTTC. This translates into CATESPYNEQFF.

This chain uses TRBV19 with TRBJ2-7, with TRBD1 identical over 8 bases. The J segment lost 5 bases and the V segment lost 3 bases, leaving 9 bases of the junction unmatched. This CDR3 is 15 amino acids long. Germline-derived CDR1 and CDR2 are LNHDA and SQIVND (reference sequence). CDR3 in amino acids: CASSMPGTGLDEQYF. CDR3 nucleotides: TGTGCCAGTAGTATGCCCGGGACAGGTTTGGACGAGCAGTACTTC.

For this clone: Other DNA variants within this sample encode the same CDR3. CDR3 bases: TGTGCCAGCAGCTTATTGAGGTCCTACGAGCAGTACTTC. Its protein is CASSLLRSYEQYF. The chain is built from TRBV7-2 and TRBJ2-7, with D unclear. V lost 2 bases, J lost 1 base, and 6 bases lay in between. Germline CDR1 reads SGHTA; CDR2 reads FQGNSA. This CDR3 spans 13 amino acids. Together with reference TRBV7-2 and TRBJ2-7, the CDR3 gives the full variable domain: GAGVSQSPSNKVTEKGKDVELRCDPISGHTALYWYRQSLGQGLEFLIYFQGNSAPDKSGLPSDRFSAERTGGSVSTLTIQRTQQEDSAVYLCASSLLRSYEQYFGPGTRLTVT.

This clone was picked up one time. The chain employs TRBV6-1 and TRBJ1-2; possible D gene TRBD1, 5 bases. The CDR3 is made up of 15 amino acids. The germline gives CDR1 MNHNS, CDR2 SASEGT. Trimming stripped 1 base from V and 7 bases from J, with 16 bases between. CDR3 amino acids: CASSEGFGHPSGYTF. The CDR3 region has the DNA TGTGCCAGCAGTGAAGGATTTGGACACCCTAGTGGCTACACCTTC.

The chain joins TRBV6-1 to TRBJ2-2; maybe TRBD1 (6 bases). This CDR3 contains 15 residues. CDR1 and CDR2 (germline): MNHNS, SASEGT. V lost 5 bases and J lost 5, with 15 bases in between. The CDR3 bases are TGTGCCAGCAGTCCCTCCTCCACAGGGACCGGGGAGCTGTTTTTT. Translation: CASSPSSTGTGELFF.

This clone occurred a few times. The chain recombines TRBV5-5 with TRBJ2-7, with 9 positions matching TRBD1. Trimming at V came to 0 bases and at J to 3 bases, leaving 4 bases not matched to a gene. Per germline, CDR1 SGHKS and CDR2 YYEKEE (reference sequence). CDR3 length: 15 residues. CDR3 DNA sequence: TGTGCCAGCAGCTTGGGGGACAGGGTTCTCTACGAGCAGTACTTC. Translating it yields CASSLGDRVLYEQYF.

This chain links TRBV11-2 with TRBJ1-3; the D is unclear. V lost 1 base to trimming and J lost 5 bases, with 12 bases between them. Germline CDR1 and CDR2: SGHAT and FQNNGV. The CDR3 contains 15 residues. CDR3 residues: CASSLARVARNTIYF. The CDR3 DNA follows: TGTGCCAGCAGCTTAGCCCGAGTTGCACGAAACACCATATATTTT.

A note on this clone: Other DNA sequences of this sample code for an identical CDR3. The genes are TRBV2 and TRBJ2-3; 7 bases align to TRBD1. V trimming: 3 bases; J trimming: 5 bases; junction bases outside the gene matches: 5. Germline V gene data show CDR1 as SNHLY and CDR2 as FYNNEI. There are 14 residues in the CDR3. Here the CDR3 reads CASSERQGKDTQYF. In DNA, the CDR3 is TGTGCCAGCAGTGAGCGACAGGGTAAAGATACGCAGTATTTT.

The chain employs TRBV7-3 and TRBJ1-6, with 11 bases identical to TRBD1. V trimming: 4 bases; J trimming: 7 bases; junction bases outside the gene matches: 3. The CDR3 extends over 15 amino acids. From germline, CDR1 is SGHTA and CDR2 FQGTGA. The CDR3 DNA reads as TGTGCCAGCAGCTGGGGACAGGGGGGAAATTCACCCCTCCACTTT. Encoded protein: CASSWGQGGNSPLHF. Complete variable domain (other parts from reference TRBV7-3 and TRBJ1-6): GAGVSQTPSNKVTEKGKYVELRCDPISGHTALYWYRQSLGQGPEFLIYFQGTGAADDSGLPNDRFFAVRPEGSVSTLKIQRTERGDSAVYLCASSWGQGGNSPLHFGNGTRLTVT.

V is TRBV6-1 and J is TRBJ1-5; D is ambiguous. Trimming took 3 bases from V and 0 from J, leaving 12 bases between them. The CDR3 has 16 residues. Per the germline V gene, CDR1 is MNHNS and CDR2 is SASEGT. The DNA for the CDR3 is TGTGCCAGCAGTGATGATAGAGCTTATAGCAATCAGCCCCAGCATTTT. Its protein is CASSDDRAYSNQPQHF.

About this clone itself: One end of the junction does not line up with germline, which may come from a read error. V and J are TRBV6-5 and TRBJ1-2; D is uncertain. In germline, CDR1 is MNHEY, CDR2 SVGAGI. The CDR3 totals 12 residues. Here the CDR3 reads CASSTPPYGYTF. The DNA for the CDR3 is TGTGCCAGCAGCACCCCGCCCTATGGTTACACCTTC.

V gene TRBV25-1 combines with J gene TRBJ2-1; 7 positions agree with TRBD1. Germline trimming cut 4 bases from V and 5 bases from J; bases unmatched to any gene: 8. Germline V gives CDR1 MGHDK, CDR2 SYGVNS. This CDR3 region has 15 residues. As DNA, the CDR3 is TGTGCCAGCAGTGCCCAAACAGGGGTCCACAATGAGCAGTTCTTC. Protein product: CASSAQTGVHNEQFF.

V and J are TRBV28 and TRBJ2-7, with D perhaps TRBD2 (6 bases). Germline V gene sequence: CDR1 MDHEN, CDR2 SYDVKM. The CDR3 has 12 amino acids. The V end lost 11 bases, the J end lost 5 bases, and 16 bases lay between the germline ends. CDR3 nucleotides: TGTGCCTCGGAGCGGGTGCCCAACGAGCAGTACTTC. This sequence encodes CASERVPNEQYF. The full variable domain, in which reference TRBV28 and TRBJ2-7 provide the parts outside the CDR3, is DVKVTQSSRYLVKRTGEKVFLECVQDMDHENMFWYRQDPGLGLRLIYFSYDVKMKEKGDIPEGYSVSREKKERFSLILESASTNQTSMYLCASERVPNEQYFGPGTRLTVT.

The chain employs TRBV28 and TRBJ1-1, with 7 bases aligning to TRBD1. The CDR3 runs 15 residues. Per the germline V gene, CDR1 is MDHEN and CDR2 is SYDVKM. J lost 2 bases, V lost 4 bases, and 7 bases had no gene match. For the CDR3, the DNA is TGTGCCAGCAGTTCCGAAGGGGGCCTTAACACTGAAGCTTTCTTT. Its translation: CASSSEGGLNTEAFF.

Comments on this clone: Other nucleotide sequences from this sample produce the same CDR3. The J gene is TRBJ1-1, the V gene TRBV5-6, with a possible D match to TRBD1 (5 bases). V shed 1 base and J shed 4 bases, with 8 bases lying between them. The CDR3 runs to 13 residues. Germline-derived CDR1 and CDR2 are SGHDT and YYEEEE. The CDR3 region has the DNA TGTGCCAGCAGCTTGAGCAGGGCCACTGAAGCTTTCTTT. It specifies CASSLSRATEAFF.

The chain couples TRBV5-1 to TRBJ2-3; D ambiguous. V lost 0 bases and J 6 bases, leaving 11 bases between the germline ends. Germline values: CDR1 SGHRS, CDR2 YFSETQ. This CDR3 has 14 residues. The CDR3 DNA is TGCGCCAGCAGCTTGGGGGCGATACTGGATACGCAGTATTTT. It translates to CASSLGAILDTQYF.

The chain couples TRBV7-9 to TRBJ2-3; 9 bases fit TRBD2. The length of the CDR3 is 16 residues. CDR1 is SEHNR and CDR2 is FQNEAQ in the germline V gene (reference sequence). Trimming took 0 bases from V and 0 from J; bases not matched to a gene: 1. The CDR3 region has the DNA TGTGCCAGCAGCTTAGCTACTAGCGGGAGCACAGATACGCAGTATTTT. It is translated as CASSLATSGSTDTQYF.

This clone was detected once. This rearrangement joins TRBV2 to TRBJ2-4; D is perhaps TRBD2 (5 bases). V lost 3 bases to trimming and J lost 10 bases, with 10 bases between them. The CDR3 sequence is 12 residues long. The V gene's germline CDR1 is SNHLY and CDR2 FYNNEI. CDR3 residues: CASSDAGLIQYF. As DNA, the CDR3 is TGTGCCAGCAGTGATGCGGGCCTTATTCAGTACTTC.

This clone was counted only a few times. The V and J genes are TRBV25-1 and TRBJ2-3; maybe TRBD1 (6 bases). This CDR3 is built from 13 residues. V shed 2 bases and J shed 11 bases, with 14 bases lying between them. From germline, CDR1 is MGHDK and CDR2 SYGVNS. CDR3: CASSETGRSGQYF. CDR3 coding DNA: TGTGCCAGCAGTGAAACAGGGAGATCGGGGCAGTATTTT.

A single count supports this clone. V gene TRBV6-1 combines with J gene TRBJ2-7; 7 nucleotides agree with TRBD1. CDR1 is MNHNS, CDR2 SASEGT, per germline. The CDR3 has 15 amino acids. Trimming at V came to 6 bases and at J to 2 bases, leaving 10 bases not matched to a gene. The CDR3 spells CASSPTDRAAYEQYF. CDR3 nucleotide sequence: TGTGCCAGCAGCCCAACTGACAGGGCCGCCTACGAGCAGTACTTC.

The CDR3 DNA is TGCGCCAGCAGCCGGGGTCAGGGAGGGGAGACCCAGTACTTC. Translated: CASSRGQGGETQYF. This sequence joins TRBV5-1 and TRBJ2-5; TRBD2 agrees at 7 bases. V was clipped by 4 bases and J by 5 bases; unmatched bases: 8. The CDR3 length is 14 residues. Germline CDR1 is SGHRS and CDR2 is YFSETQ.

V and J are TRBV18 and TRBJ1-5; TRBD1 agrees at 7 bases. V gave up 3 bases and J gave up 1 base; unmatched junction bases: 15. This CDR3 has 19 residues. CDR1 KGHSH and CDR2 LQKENI come from the germline V gene. CDR3 nucleotide sequence: TGTGCCAGCTCACCGCGACAGGGTGGGAGTAGTTGGAGCAATCAGCCCCAGCATTTT. Translation: CASSPRQGGSSWSNQPQHF. The full variable domain, completed using reference TRBV18 and TRBJ1-5, is NAGVMQNPRHLVRRRGQEARLRCSPMKGHSHVYWYRQLPEEGLKFMVYLQKENIIDESGMPKERFSAEFPKEGPSILRIQQVVRGDSAAYFCASSPRQGGSSWSNQPQHFGDGTRLSIL.

The CDR3 DNA reads as TGTGCCAGTAGTAAGGCGGGAATTAACACCGGGGAGCTGTTTTTT. Protein: CASSKAGINTGELFF. The V gene is TRBV19, the J gene TRBJ2-2, with a possible D match to TRBD2 (6 bases). V dropped 4 bases and J dropped 2 bases, with 11 bases sitting between them. Germline V gives CDR1 LNHDA, CDR2 SQIVND (reference sequence). The CDR3 has 15 amino acids. The whole variable domain, filled in from reference TRBV19 and TRBJ2-2, reads DGGITQSPKYLFRKEGQNVTLSCEQNLNHDAMYWYRQDPGQGLRLIYYSQIVNDFQKGDIAEGYSVSREKKESFPLTVTSAQKNPTAFYLCASSKAGINTGELFFGEGSRLTVL.

This rearrangement joins TRBV6-1 to TRBJ1-5; the match to TRBD1 covers 9 bases. The germline V gene encodes CDR1 MNHNS and CDR2 SASEGT. This CDR3 spans 15 amino acids. Trimming removed 7 bases from V and 7 bases from J; junction bases left unmatched: 11. The CDR3 protein is CASTRTGTGLQPQHF. In DNA, the CDR3 is TGTGCCAGCACCAGGACCGGGACAGGGTTACAGCCCCAGCATTTT.